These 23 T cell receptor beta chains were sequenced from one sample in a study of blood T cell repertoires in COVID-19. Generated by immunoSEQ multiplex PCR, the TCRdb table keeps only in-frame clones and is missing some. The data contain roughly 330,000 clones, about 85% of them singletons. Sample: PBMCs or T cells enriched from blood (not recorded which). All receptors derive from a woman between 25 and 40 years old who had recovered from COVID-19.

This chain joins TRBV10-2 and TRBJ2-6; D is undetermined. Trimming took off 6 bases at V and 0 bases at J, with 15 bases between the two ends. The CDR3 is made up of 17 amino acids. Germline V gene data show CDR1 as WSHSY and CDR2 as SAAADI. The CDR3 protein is CASRPARVGSGANVLTF. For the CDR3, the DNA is TGCGCCAGCAGGCCCGCCCGGGTCGGCTCTGGGGCCAACGTCCTGACTTTC.

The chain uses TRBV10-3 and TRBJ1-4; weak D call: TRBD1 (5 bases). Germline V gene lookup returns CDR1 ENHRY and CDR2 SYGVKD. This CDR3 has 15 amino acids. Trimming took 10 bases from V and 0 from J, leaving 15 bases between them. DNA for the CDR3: TGTGCCACCGGTGGGGGACTCGCAACTAATGAAAAACTGTTTTTT. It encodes CATGGGLATNEKLFF.

The CDR3 here is CASSPAGERSGNTIYF. The CDR3 bases are TGTGCCAGCAGTCCCGCGGGGGAGCGATCTGGAAACACCATATATTTT. This chain connects TRBV6-2 or TRBV6-3 to TRBJ1-3; a possible D gene is TRBD1 (5 bases). The CDR3 has 16 residues. Trimming pared 5 bases from V and 1 base from J, leaving 15 bases between. Germline CDR1 reads MNHEY; CDR2 reads SVGEGT.

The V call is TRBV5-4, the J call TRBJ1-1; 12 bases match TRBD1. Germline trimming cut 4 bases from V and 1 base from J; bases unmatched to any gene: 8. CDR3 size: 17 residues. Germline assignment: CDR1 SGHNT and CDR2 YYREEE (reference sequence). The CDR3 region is CASSGRDRGRTNTEAFF. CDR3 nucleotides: TGTGCCAGCAGCGGGCGGGACAGGGGGCGGACGAACACTGAAGCTTTCTTT.

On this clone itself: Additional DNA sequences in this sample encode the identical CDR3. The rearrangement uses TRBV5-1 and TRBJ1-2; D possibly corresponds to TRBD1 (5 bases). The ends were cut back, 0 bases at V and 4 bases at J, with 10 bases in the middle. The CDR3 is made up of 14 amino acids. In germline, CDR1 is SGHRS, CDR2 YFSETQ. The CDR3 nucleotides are TGCGCCAGCAGCTTGGCTCCAGGGTCCTATGGCTACACCTTC. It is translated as CASSLAPGSYGYTF.

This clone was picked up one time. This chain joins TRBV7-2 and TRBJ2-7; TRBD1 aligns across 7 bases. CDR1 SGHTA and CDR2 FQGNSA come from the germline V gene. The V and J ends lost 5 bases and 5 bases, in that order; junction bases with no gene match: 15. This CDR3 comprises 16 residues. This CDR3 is CASSGHRDSPWDEQYF. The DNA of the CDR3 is TGTGCCAGCAGCGGACACCGGGACAGCCCTTGGGACGAGCAGTACTTC.

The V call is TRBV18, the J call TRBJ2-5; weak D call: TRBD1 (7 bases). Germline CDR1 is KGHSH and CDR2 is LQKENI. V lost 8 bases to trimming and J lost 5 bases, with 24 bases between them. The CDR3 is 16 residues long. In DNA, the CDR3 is TGTGCCAGCATCCGAACTCCGTCCAGGGGGGCCGAGACCCAGTACTTC. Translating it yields CASIRTPSRGAETQYF. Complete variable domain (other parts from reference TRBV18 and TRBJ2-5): NAGVMQNPRHLVRRRGQEARLRCSPMKGHSHVYWYRQLPEEGLKFMVYLQKENIIDESGMPKERFSAEFPKEGPSILRIQQVVRGDSAAYFCASIRTPSRGAETQYFGPGTRLLVL.

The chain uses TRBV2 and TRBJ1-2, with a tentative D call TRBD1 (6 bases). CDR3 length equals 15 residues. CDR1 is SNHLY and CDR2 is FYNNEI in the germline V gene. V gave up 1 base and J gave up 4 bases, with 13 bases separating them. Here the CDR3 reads CASSEVGSRGYGYTF. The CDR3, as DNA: TGTGCCAGCAGTGAAGTGGGGAGCAGGGGCTATGGCTACACCTTC. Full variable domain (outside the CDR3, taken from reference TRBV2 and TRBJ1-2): EPEVTQTPSHQVTQMGQEVILRCVPISNHLYFYWYRQILGQKVEFLVSFYNNEISEKSEIFDDQFSVERPDGSNFTLKIRSTKLEDSAMYFCASSEVGSRGYGYTFGSGTRLTVV.

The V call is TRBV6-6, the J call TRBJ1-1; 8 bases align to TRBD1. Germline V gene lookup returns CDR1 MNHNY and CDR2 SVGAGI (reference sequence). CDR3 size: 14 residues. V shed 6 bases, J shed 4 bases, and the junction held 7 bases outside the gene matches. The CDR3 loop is CASRTGTGGTEAFF. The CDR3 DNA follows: TGTGCCAGCAGAACCGGGACAGGAGGCACTGAAGCTTTCTTT.

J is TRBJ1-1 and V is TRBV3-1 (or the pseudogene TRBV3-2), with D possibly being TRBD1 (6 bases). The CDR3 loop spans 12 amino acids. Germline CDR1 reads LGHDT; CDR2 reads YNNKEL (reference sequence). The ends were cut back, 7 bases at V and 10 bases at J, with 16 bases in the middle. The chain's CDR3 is CASIGGGLPAFF. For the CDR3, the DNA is TGTGCCAGCATCGGGGGGGGGCTCCCAGCTTTCTTT.

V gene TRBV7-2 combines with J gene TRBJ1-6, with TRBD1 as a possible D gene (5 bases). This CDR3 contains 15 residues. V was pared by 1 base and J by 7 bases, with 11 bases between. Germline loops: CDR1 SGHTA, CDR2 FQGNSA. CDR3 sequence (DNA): TGTGCCAGCAGCTTAGGCAGGGCAGGCAATTCACCCCTCCACTTT. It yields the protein CASSLGRAGNSPLHF.

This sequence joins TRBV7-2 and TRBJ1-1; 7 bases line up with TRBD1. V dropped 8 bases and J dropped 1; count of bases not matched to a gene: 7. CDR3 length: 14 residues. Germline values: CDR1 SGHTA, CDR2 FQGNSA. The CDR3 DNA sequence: TGTGCCAGCTGCGAGGGGGCCGGGAACACTGAAGCTTTCTTT. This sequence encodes CASCEGAGNTEAFF. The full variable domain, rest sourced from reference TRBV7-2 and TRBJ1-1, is GAGVSQSPSNKVTEKGKDVELRCDPISGHTALYWYRQSLGQGLEFLIYFQGNSAPDKSGLPSDRFSAERTGGSVSTLTIQRTQQEDSAVYLCASCEGAGNTEAFFGQGTRLTVV.

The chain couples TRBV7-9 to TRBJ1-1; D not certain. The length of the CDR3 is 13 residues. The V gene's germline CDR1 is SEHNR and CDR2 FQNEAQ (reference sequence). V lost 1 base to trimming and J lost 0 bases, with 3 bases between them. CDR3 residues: CASSLVMNTEAFF. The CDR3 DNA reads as TGTGCCAGCAGCTTAGTAATGAACACTGAAGCTTTCTTT.

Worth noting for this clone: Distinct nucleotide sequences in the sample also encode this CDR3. CDR3 sequence (DNA): TGTGCCAGCAGCCCGACAGGGAGCAATCAGCCCCAGCATTTT. Translated, it gives CASSPTGSNQPQHF. V is TRBV7-9 and J is TRBJ1-5, with 7 bases matching TRBD1. The germline gives CDR1 SEHNR, CDR2 FQNEAQ (reference sequence). V trimming: 5 bases; J trimming: 1 base; junction bases outside the gene matches: 2. The CDR3 has 14 residues. The whole variable domain, remainder taken from reference TRBV7-9 and TRBJ1-5, is DTGVSQNPRHKITKRGQNVTFRCDPISEHNRLYWYRQTLGQGPEFLTYFQNEAQLEKSRLLSDRFSAERPKGSFSTLEIQRTEQGDSAMYLCASSPTGSNQPQHFGDGTRLSIL.

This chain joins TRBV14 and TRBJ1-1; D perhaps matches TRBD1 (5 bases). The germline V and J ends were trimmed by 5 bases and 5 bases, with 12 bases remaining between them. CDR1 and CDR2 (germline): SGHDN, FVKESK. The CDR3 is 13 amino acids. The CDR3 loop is CASSWSGRTEAFF. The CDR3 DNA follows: TGTGCCAGCAGCTGGTCAGGGAGGACTGAAGCTTTCTTT.

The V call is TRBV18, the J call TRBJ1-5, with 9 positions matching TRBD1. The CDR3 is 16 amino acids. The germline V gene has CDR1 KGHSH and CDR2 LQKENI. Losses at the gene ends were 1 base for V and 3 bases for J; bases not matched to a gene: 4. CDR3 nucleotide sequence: TGTGCCAGCTCACCACGACAGGGGGGGATCAATCAGCCCCAGCATTTT. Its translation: CASSPRQGGINQPQHF.

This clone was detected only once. The CDR3 spells CASSLDSQKNQPQHF. The CDR3 DNA sequence: TGTGCCAGCAGCTTAGACTCACAGAAGAATCAGCCCCAGCATTTT. This chain joins TRBV7-9 and TRBJ1-5; no clear D gene. Germline-derived CDR1 and CDR2 are SEHNR and FQNEAQ (reference sequence). V was pared by 1 base and J by 4 bases, with 11 bases between. The CDR3 consists of 15 residues.

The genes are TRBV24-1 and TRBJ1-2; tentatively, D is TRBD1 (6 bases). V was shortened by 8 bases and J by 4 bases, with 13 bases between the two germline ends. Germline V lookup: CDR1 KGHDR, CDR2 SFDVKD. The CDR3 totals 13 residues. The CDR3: CATKGGAGYGYTF. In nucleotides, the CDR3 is TGTGCCACCAAAGGGGGGGCGGGCTATGGCTACACCTTC.

The CDR3 spells CASSSGQPWGYTF. CDR3 bases: TGTGCCAGTAGTTCCGGACAGCCTTGGGGCTACACCTTC. The V call is TRBV19, the J call TRBJ1-2; tentatively, D is TRBD1 (6 bases). From germline, CDR1 is LNHDA and CDR2 SQIVND (reference sequence). The CDR3 is 13 amino acids. Deletions cut 5 bases from V and 8 bases from J, with 15 bases between.

The CDR3 spells CASSPNRGLGYTF. CDR3 sequence (DNA): TGTGCCAGCAGCCCCAACAGGGGTTTGGGCTACACCTTC. The chain couples TRBV7-2 to TRBJ1-2, with 7 bases matching TRBD1. V trimming: 5 bases; J trimming: 8 bases; junction bases outside the gene matches: 8. CDR1 and CDR2 from the germline V gene are SGHTA and FQGNSA. This CDR3 comprises 13 residues.

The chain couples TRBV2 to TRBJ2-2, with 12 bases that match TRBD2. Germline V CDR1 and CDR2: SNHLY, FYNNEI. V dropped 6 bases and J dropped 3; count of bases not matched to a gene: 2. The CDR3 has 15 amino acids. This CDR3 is CASRRTSGDTGELFF. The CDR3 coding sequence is TGTGCCAGCAGGCGGACTAGCGGGGACACCGGGGAGCTGTTTTTT.

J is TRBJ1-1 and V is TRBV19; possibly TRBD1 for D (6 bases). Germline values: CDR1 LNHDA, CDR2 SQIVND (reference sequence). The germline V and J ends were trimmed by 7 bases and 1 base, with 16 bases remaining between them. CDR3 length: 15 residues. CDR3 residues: CASTDPGTPNTEAFF. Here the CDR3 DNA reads TGTGCCAGTACTGACCCCGGGACACCGAACACTGAAGCTTTCTTT.

CDR3 loop: CASSLVGSAGSAYEQYF. The DNA for the CDR3 is TGTGCCAGCAGCTTAGTTGGTTCGGCGGGAAGCGCGTACGAGCAGTACTTC. The V call is TRBV7-2, the J call TRBJ2-7; possibly TRBD2 for D (6 bases). The CDR3 is made up of 17 amino acids. The germline V gene encodes CDR1 SGHTA and CDR2 FQGNSA. Trimming cost V 1 base and J 4 bases, with 20 bases left between them.